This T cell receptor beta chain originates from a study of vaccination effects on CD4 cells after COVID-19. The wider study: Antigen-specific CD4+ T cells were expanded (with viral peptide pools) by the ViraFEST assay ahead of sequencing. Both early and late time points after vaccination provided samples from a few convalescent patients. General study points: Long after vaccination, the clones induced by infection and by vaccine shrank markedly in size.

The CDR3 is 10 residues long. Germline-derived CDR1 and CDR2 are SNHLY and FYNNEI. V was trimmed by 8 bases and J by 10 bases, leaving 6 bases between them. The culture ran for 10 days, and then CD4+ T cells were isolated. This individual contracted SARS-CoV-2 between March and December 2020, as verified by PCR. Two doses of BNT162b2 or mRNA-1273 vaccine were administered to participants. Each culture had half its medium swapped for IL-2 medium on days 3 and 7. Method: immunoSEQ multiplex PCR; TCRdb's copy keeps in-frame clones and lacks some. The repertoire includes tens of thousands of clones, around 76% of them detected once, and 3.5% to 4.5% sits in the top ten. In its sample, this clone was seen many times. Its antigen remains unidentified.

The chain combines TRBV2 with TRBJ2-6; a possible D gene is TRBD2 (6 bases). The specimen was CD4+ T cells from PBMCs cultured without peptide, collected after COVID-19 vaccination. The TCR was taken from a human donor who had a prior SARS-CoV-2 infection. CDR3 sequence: CASGGNVLTF. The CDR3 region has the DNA TGTGCCAGCGGGGGGAACGTCCTGACTTTC.